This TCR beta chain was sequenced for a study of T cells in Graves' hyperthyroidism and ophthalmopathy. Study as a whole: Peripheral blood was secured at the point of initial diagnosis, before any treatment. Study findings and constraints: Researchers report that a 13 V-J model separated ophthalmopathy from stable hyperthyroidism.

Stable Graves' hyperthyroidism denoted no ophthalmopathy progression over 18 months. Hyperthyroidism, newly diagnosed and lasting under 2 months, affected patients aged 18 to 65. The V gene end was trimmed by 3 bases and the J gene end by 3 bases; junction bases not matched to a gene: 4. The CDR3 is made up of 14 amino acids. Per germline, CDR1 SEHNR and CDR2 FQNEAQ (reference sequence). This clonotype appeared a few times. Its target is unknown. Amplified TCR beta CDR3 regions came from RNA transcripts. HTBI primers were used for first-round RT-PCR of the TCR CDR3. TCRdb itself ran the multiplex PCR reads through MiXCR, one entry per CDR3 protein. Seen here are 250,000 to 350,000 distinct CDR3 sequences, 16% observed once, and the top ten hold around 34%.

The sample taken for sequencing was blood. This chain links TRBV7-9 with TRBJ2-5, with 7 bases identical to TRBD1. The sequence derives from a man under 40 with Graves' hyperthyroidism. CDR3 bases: TGTGCCAGCAGCTTTTCGACAGGGAAAGAGACCCAGTACTTC. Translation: CASSFSTGKETQYF. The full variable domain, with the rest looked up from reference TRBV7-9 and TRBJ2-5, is DTGVSQNPRHKITKRGQNVTFRCDPISEHNRLYWYRQTLGQGPEFLTYFQNEAQLEKSRLLSDRFSAERPKGSFSTLEIQRTEQGDSAMYLCASSFSTGKETQYFGPGTRLLVL.